This TCR beta chain was obtained from a study of cytomegalovirus exposure and HLA in healthy donors. This CDR3 comprises 14 residues. CDR1 is SEHNR and CDR2 is FQNEAQ in the germline V gene (reference sequence). The V gene lost 0 bases and the J gene lost 0 bases, with 5 bases spanning the gap. In the case of this clone: Antigen: not known.

Study results and limitations: Sequencing likely generated an artifact that appeared as a cluster of highly shared sequence variants.

This PCR relied on a set of 60 Vbeta primers and 13 Jbeta primers. Libraries were prepared by immunoSEQ multiplex PCR; TCRdb keeps only in-frame clonotypes and omits some of them. The sample gives 130,000 or so clones, around 87% of which show up once; 4.5% to 6.5% is in the top ten. This chain connects TRBV7-9 to TRBJ1-2; D ambiguous. This receptor was taken from a young woman in good health and CMV-seronegative. Sequenced sample: PBMCs. The chain's CDR3 is CASSLASSNYGYTF. CDR3 nucleotide sequence: TGTGCCAGCAGCTTAGCATCCTCTAACTATGGCTACACCTTC.